These T cell receptor beta chains were read from a single sample in a study of shared clonotypes between healthy human individuals. This table comes from immunoSEQ multiplex PCR, and its TCRdb copy is limited to in-frame clones, with some not included. The sample includes 2 million to 2.5 million clones, 85% to 95% of them seen just once. The sample was naive CD4+ T cells from PBMCs. The receptors stem from a man aged 18 to 29 in good health. Some clones in this sample may be carry-over from other donors' samples. CDR3s include the opening cysteine and the closing phenylalanine or tryptophan. A D gene is named only where the DNA matches it firmly. Some rows mark clone size as missing; the rest say once, few, many or name a class of expanded clone.

d_gene,v_gene,abundance,j_gene,CDR3aa,CDR3nt
.,TRBV7-2,.,TRBJ2-1,CASSLGPVSYNEQFF,TGTGCCAGCAGCTTAGGTCCAGTGTCCTACAATGAGCAGTTCTTC
TRBD2,TRBV6-1,once,TRBJ2-3,CASSPGLVLDTQYF,TGTGCCAGCAGCCCAGGACTAGTCTTGGATACGCAGTATTTT
.,TRBV6-5,.,TRBJ1-1,CASSYGQGGVNTEAFF,TGTGCCAGCAGTTACGGGCAGGGCGGGGTGAACACTGAAGCTTTCTTT
.,TRBV2,.,TRBJ1-5,CASSVGAQGMNQPQHF,TGTGCCAGCAGTGTTGGGGCCCAGGGAATGAATCAGCCCCAGCATTTT
TRBD1,TRBV6-5,.,TRBJ1-1,CASSRDWTGSTEAFF,TGTGCCAGCAGTAGGGACTGGACAGGGAGTACTGAAGCTTTCTTT
.,TRBV19,.,TRBJ2-7,CASSIGLPVSYEQYF,TGTGCCAGTAGTATTGGGCTGCCGGTCTCCTACGAGCAGTACTTC
.,TRBV10-3,.,TRBJ2-7,CAISGRDGPYEQYF,TGTGCCATCAGTGGCCGGGACGGTCCCTACGAGCAGTACTTC
TRBD2,TRBV5-1,.,TRBJ2-3,CASSGTSSRIGDTQYF,TGCGCCAGCAGCGGGACTAGCTCTAGAATAGGAGATACGCAGTATTTT
.,TRBV28,.,TRBJ2-7,CASSFLQGEQYF,TGTGCCAGCAGTTTCCTCCAGGGGGAGCAGTACTTC
.,TRBV6-1,.,TRBJ2-7,CASSFRDGGHEQYF,TGTGCCAGCAGTTTCCGGGACGGCGGGCACGAGCAGTACTTC
.,TRBV28,.,TRBJ1-5,CASSLWGRVQPQHF,TGTGCCAGCAGTTTATGGGGCAGGGTTCAGCCCCAGCATTTT
.,TRBV23-1,.,TRBJ1-1,CASSYSWRGTEAFF,TGCGCCAGCAGTTATAGTTGGAGGGGCACTGAAGCTTTCTTT
.,TRBV19,.,TRBJ2-2,CASSNPGNTGELFF,TGTGCCAGTAGTAATCCAGGGAACACCGGGGAGCTGTTTTTT
.,TRBV7-2,.,TRBJ2-2,CASSLGVVTGELFF,TGTGCCAGCAGCTTAGGTGTTGTCACCGGGGAGCTGTTTTTT